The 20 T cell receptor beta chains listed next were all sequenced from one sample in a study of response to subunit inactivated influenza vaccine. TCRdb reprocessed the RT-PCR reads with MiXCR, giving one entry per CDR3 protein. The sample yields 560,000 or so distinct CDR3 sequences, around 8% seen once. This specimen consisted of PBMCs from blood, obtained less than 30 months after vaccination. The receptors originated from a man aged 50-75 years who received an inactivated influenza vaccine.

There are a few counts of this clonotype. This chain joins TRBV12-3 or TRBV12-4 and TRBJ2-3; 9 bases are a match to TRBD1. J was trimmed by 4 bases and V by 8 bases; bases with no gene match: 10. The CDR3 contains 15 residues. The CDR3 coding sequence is TGTGCCAGCCCCCCTGGGGGGACAGGGCCAGATACGCAGTATTTT. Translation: CASPPGGTGPDTQYF.

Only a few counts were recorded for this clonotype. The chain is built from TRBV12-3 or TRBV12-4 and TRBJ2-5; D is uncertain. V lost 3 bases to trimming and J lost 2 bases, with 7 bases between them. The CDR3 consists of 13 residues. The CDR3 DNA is TGTGCCAGCAGTTTTTCAATTCAAGAGACCCAGTACTTC. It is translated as CASSFSIQETQYF.

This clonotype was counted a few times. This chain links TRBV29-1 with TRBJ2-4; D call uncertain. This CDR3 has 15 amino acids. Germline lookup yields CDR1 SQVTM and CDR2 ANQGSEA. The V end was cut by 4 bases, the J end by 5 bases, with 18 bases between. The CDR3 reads CSVVFILSNENIQYF. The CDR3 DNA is TGCAGCGTTGTATTCATTTTAAGTAATGAAAACATTCAGTACTTC.

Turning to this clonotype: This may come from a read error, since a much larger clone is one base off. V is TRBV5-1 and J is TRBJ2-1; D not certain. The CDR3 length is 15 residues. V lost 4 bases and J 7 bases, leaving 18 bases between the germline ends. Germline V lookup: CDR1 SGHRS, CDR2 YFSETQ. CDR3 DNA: TGCGCCAGCAGCGCCGCGGTAGGGCCAAGAAATGAGCAGTTCTTC. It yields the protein CASSAAVGPRNEQFF.

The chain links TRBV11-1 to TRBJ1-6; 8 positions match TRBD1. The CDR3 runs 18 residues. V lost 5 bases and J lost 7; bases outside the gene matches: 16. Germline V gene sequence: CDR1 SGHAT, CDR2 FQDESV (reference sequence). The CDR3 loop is CASSTTLGGQAGNSPLHF. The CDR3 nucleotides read TGTGCCAGCAGCACCACCCTAGGGGGACAGGCGGGGAATTCACCCCTCCACTTT.

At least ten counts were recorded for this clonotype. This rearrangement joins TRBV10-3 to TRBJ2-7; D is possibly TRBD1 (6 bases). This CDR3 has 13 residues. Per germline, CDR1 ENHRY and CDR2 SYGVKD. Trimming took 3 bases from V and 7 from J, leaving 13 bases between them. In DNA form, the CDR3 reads TGTGCCATCAGTGATCAGGGGATGCGGGAGCAGTACTTC. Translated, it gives CAISDQGMREQYF.

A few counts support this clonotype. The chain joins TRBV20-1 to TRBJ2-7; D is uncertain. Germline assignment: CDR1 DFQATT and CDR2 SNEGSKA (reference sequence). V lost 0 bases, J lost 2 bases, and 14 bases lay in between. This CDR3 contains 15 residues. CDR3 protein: CSARDFASAPYEQYF. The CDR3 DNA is TGCAGTGCTAGAGATTTCGCCTCCGCGCCCTACGAGCAGTACTTC.

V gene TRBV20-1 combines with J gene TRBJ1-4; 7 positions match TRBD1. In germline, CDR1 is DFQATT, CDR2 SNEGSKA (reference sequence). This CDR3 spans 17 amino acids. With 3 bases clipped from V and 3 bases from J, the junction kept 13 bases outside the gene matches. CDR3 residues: CSARPLQGGASNEKLFF. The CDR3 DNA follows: TGCAGTGCTAGGCCCCTTCAAGGGGGCGCCTCTAATGAAAAACTGTTTTTT.

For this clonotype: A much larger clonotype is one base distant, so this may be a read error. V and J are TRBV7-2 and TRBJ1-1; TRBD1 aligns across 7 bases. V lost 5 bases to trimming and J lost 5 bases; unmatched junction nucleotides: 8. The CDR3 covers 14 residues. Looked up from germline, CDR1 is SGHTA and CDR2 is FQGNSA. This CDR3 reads CASSIQGGLTEAFF. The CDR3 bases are TGTGCCAGCAGCATACAAGGGGGCTTGACTGAAGCTTTCTTT.

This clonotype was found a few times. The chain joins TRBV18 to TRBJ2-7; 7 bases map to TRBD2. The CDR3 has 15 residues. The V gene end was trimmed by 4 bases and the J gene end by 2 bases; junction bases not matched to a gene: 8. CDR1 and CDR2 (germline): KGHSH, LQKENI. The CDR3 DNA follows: TGTGCCAGCTCACTAAGCGGGACTACCCCCTACGAGCAGTACTTC. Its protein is CASSLSGTTPYEQYF. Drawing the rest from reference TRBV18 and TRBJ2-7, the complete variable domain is NAGVMQNPRHLVRRRGQEARLRCSPMKGHSHVYWYRQLPEEGLKFMVYLQKENIIDESGMPKERFSAEFPKEGPSILRIQQVVRGDSAAYFCASSLSGTTPYEQYFGPGTRLTVT.

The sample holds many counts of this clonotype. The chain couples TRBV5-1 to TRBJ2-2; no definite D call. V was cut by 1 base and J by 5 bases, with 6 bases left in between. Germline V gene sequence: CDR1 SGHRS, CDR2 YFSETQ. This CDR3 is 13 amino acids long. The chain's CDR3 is CASSLLMTGELFF. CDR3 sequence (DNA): TGCGCCAGCAGCTTGCTGATGACCGGGGAGCTGTTTTTT.

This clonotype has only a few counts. In DNA, the CDR3 is TGTGCCAGCAGTCCTACGGCGAGCTCCTACAATGAGCAGTTCTTC. It encodes CASSPTASSYNEQFF. This chain joins TRBV6-1 and TRBJ2-1; unclear D gene. Germline CDR1 and CDR2: MNHNS and SASEGT. Trimming cost V 5 bases and J 0 bases, with 11 bases left between them. CDR3 length: 15 residues.

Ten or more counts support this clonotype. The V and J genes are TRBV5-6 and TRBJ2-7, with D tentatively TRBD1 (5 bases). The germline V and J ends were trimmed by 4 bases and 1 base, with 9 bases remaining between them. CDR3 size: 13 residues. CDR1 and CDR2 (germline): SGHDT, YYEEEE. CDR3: CASSMTESYEQYF. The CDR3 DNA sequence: TGTGCCAGCAGCATGACAGAGTCCTACGAGCAGTACTTC. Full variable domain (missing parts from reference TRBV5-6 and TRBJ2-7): DAGVTQSPTHLIKTRGQQVTLRCSPKSGHDTVSWYQQALGQGPQFIFQYYEEEERQRGNFPDRFSGHQFPNYSSELNVNALLLGDSALYLCASSMTESYEQYFGPGTRLTVT.

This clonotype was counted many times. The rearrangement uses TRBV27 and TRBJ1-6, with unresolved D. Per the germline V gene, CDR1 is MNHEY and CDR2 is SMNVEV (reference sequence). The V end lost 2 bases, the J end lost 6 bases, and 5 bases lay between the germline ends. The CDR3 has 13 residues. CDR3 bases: TGTGCCAGCAGTTTACGTCTTAATTCACCCCTCCACTTT. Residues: CASSLRLNSPLHF.

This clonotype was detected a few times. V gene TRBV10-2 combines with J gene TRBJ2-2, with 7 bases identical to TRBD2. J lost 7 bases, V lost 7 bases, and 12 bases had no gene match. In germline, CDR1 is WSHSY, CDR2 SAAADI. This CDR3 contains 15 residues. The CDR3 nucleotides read TGCGCCAGCAATTCGGCTAGCGGTTGGAACGGGGAGCTGTTTTTT. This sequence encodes CASNSASGWNGELFF.

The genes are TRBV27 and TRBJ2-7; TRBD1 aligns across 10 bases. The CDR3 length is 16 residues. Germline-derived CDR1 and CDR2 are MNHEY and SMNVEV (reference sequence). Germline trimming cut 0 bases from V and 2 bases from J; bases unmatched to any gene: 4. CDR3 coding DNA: TGTGCCAGCAGTTTATCAAGCGGGACAGGGGCCTACGAGCAGTACTTC. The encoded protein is CASSLSSGTGAYEQYF.

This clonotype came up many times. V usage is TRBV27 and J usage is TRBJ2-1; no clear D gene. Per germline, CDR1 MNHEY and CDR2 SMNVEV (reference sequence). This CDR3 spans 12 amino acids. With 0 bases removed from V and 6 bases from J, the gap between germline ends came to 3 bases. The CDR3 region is CASSLSGNEQFF. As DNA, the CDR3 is TGTGCCAGCAGTTTATCGGGCAATGAGCAGTTCTTC.

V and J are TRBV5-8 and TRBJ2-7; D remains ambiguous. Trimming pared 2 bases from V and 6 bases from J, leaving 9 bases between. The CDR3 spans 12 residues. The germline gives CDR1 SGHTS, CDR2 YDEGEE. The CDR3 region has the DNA TGTGCCAGCAGCTTAAGGCCGGGCGAGCAGTACTTC. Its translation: CASSLRPGEQYF.

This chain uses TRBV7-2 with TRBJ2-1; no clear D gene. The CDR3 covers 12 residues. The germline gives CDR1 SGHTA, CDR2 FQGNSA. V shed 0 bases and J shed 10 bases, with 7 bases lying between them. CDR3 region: CASSLALGEQFF. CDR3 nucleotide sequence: TGTGCCAGCAGCTTAGCGCTGGGAGAGCAGTTCTTC.

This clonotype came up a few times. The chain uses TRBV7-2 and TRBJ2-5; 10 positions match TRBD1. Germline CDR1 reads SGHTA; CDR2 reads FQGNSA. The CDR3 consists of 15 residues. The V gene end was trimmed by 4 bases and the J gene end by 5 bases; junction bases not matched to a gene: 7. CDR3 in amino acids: CASSWRDRGRETQYF. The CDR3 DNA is TGTGCCAGCAGCTGGCGGGACAGGGGCAGGGAGACCCAGTACTTC. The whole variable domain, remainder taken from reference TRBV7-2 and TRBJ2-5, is GAGVSQSPSNKVTEKGKDVELRCDPISGHTALYWYRQSLGQGLEFLIYFQGNSAPDKSGLPSDRFSAERTGGSVSTLTIQRTQQEDSAVYLCASSWRDRGRETQYFGPGTRLLVL.